These 9 T cell receptor beta chains originate from one sample sequenced in a study of identical twins. TCRdb recomputed calls from the 5' RACE reads with MiXCR, one row per CDR3 protein. The sample yields a few hundred thousand distinct CDR3 sequences, 12% seen once. The sample was also linked to a second study, of yellow fever vaccine responses in identical twins.

Sequenced sample: memory (CD45RO+) T cells sorted from blood. These receptor sequences come from a woman in her late teens or twenties in good health.

This clonotype was counted many times. The chain is built from TRBV29-1 and TRBJ2-1; D gene uncertain. Trimming cost V 4 bases and J 0 bases, with 10 bases left between them. Germline CDR1 SQVTM, CDR2 ANQGSEA. The CDR3 runs 14 residues. As DNA, the CDR3 is TGCAGCGTTGCCCCAAGGAGCTCCTACAATGAGCAGTTCTTC. Protein sequence: CSVAPRSSYNEQFF.

A word on this clonotype: A much bigger clone sits one base away, suggesting this may be a read error. The gene calls are TRBV5-1 and TRBJ2-1; 9 bases are shared with TRBD1. The CDR3 is 15 residues long. Unmatched junction bases numbered 12, after V lost 4 bases and J lost 10 bases. Germline values: CDR1 SGHRS, CDR2 YFSETQ. CDR3 protein: CASSRDREVEREQFF. The CDR3 coding sequence is TGCGCCAGCAGCAGGGACAGGGAAGTGGAGAGGGAGCAGTTCTTC.

CDR3 nucleotide sequence: TGTGCCAGTAGTGATAGAGGAGCTAGCGGGAGAACGGGGGAGCTGTTTTTT. Its translation is CASSDRGASGRTGELFF. The chain links TRBV19 to TRBJ2-2, with 10 bases fitting TRBD2. V shed 5 bases and J 8 bases; nucleotides not matched to a gene: 14. This CDR3 comprises 17 residues. CDR1 LNHDA and CDR2 SQIVND come from the germline V gene (reference sequence).

The chain is built from TRBV11-2 and TRBJ2-5; 8 bases fit TRBD2. V lost 1 base, J lost 5 bases, and 9 bases stayed unmatched. CDR3 length: 16 residues. Germline CDR1 and CDR2: SGHAT and FQNNGV. CDR3 in DNA: TGTGCCAGCAGCTTAGCCAGCGGGAGCTCTGGGGAGACCCAGTACTTC. Residues: CASSLASGSSGETQYF.

This chain links TRBV7-2 with TRBJ2-1; TRBD2 aligns across 7 bases. Germline V gene lookup returns CDR1 SGHTA and CDR2 FQGNSA. V shed 5 bases and J 3 bases; nucleotides not matched to a gene: 7. The length of the CDR3 is 15 residues. DNA of the CDR3: TGTGCCAGCAGCACCGGGACTACCCGCTACAATGAGCAGTTCTTC. Its translation: CASSTGTTRYNEQFF. Complete variable domain (other parts from reference TRBV7-2 and TRBJ2-1): GAGVSQSPSNKVTEKGKDVELRCDPISGHTALYWYRQSLGQGLEFLIYFQGNSAPDKSGLPSDRFSAERTGGSVSTLTIQRTQQEDSAVYLCASSTGTTRYNEQFFGPGTRLTVL.

The rearrangement links TRBV2 to TRBJ1-5, with D tentatively TRBD1 (5 bases). Germline V gives CDR1 SNHLY, CDR2 FYNNEI. The CDR3 sequence is 15 residues long. V lost 2 bases and J 0 bases, leaving 8 bases between the germline ends. The CDR3 sequence: CASSERQFSNQPQHF. CDR3 coding DNA: TGTGCCAGCAGTGAACGACAGTTTAGCAATCAGCCCCAGCATTTT.

This clonotype has a handful of counts. The V and J genes are TRBV6-1 and TRBJ2-7, with TRBD1 matching 9 bases. This CDR3 has 15 residues. Germline V CDR1 and CDR2: MNHNS, SASEGT. J gave up 4 bases and V 6 bases, and 10 bases lay outside the gene matches. In DNA form, the CDR3 reads TGTGCCAGCAGGCGTATGCCGGGACAGGGATACGAGCAGTACTTC. This sequence encodes CASRRMPGQGYEQYF.

This clonotype was found a few times. V gene TRBV5-1 combines with J gene TRBJ2-2; D may be TRBD1 (6 bases). Germline values: CDR1 SGHRS, CDR2 YFSETQ. V lost 2 bases to trimming and J lost 1 base, with 9 bases between them. CDR3 size: 15 residues. Here the CDR3 DNA reads TGCGCCAGCAGCTTCAGGGGACAGAACACCGGGGAGCTGTTTTTT. Translated: CASSFRGQNTGELFF.

Only a few counts were recorded for this clonotype. This chain connects TRBV29-1 to TRBJ1-1; TRBD1 matches 9 bases. The CDR3 sequence is 14 residues long. V lost 7 bases to trimming and J lost 4 bases; unmatched junction nucleotides: 10. Germline V gene sequence: CDR1 SQVTM, CDR2 ANQGSEA. CDR3 region: CSASRTGVSTEAFF. The CDR3 nucleotides are TGCAGCGCCTCCCGGACAGGGGTCAGCACTGAAGCTTTCTTT.